This T cell receptor (beta chain) derives from a study of T cells in Graves' hyperthyroidism and ophthalmopathy. This clonotype was seen ten or more times. The TCR beta CDR3 regions underwent amplification using RNA transcripts as the source. Carried out on the TCR CDR3, a first-round RT-PCR used the HTBI primer set. From the multiplex PCR reads, TCRdb called clonotypes with MiXCR, one entry per CDR3 protein. The sample has some 560,000 distinct CDR3 sequences, around 13% seen once. Trimming shortened V by 3 bases and J by 2 bases, and 7 bases separated the two germline ends. Germline V gene lookup returns CDR1 DFQATT and CDR2 SNEGSKA (reference sequence). There are 12 residues in the CDR3.

The source is a middle-aged woman with Graves' hyperthyroidism. Material for sequencing was blood. The chain combines TRBV20-1 with TRBJ2-5, with no clear D. The CDR3 reads CSASGKQETQYF. CDR3 nucleotides: TGCAGTGCTAGCGGTAAACAAGAGACCCAGTACTTC.